This record covers a single TCR beta chain. Losses at the gene ends were 5 bases for V and 0 bases for J; bases not matched to a gene: 8. This CDR3 has 16 amino acids. CDR1 is LNHDA, CDR2 SQIVND, per germline (reference sequence). The method was immunoSEQ multiplex PCR; TCRdb's version includes in-frame clones alone and lacks a portion of them. The sample lists around 50,000 clones, approximately 93% seen once, with about 10% in the top ten. The chain carries TRBV19 and TRBJ2-5; the match to TRBD2 covers 8 bases. The specimen was PBMCs. The TCR sequence derives from a man in his forties with rheumatoid arthritis. CDR3 sequence reads: CASSPRGGGYQETQYF. The CDR3 DNA reads TGTGCCAGTAGTCCCCGGGGCGGGGGGTACCAAGAGACCCAGTACTTC.